This TCR beta chain emerged from a study of identical twins listed by TCRdb under 2016. Background on the whole study: To test whether fetal clonotypes persist, the study used deep sequencing on TCR alpha and beta repertoires from monozygotic twins, unrelated adults of various ages, and cord blood. Replicate twin experiments were performed at different times using different library preparation protocols to rule out contamination.

All donors were healthy Caucasians. Three pairs of female monozygotic twins, all aged roughly 18 to 29 years, were included in the twin cohort. RNA for TCR libraries was isolated from peripheral blood mononuclear cells. Library preparation was by 5' RACE. Sequencing was performed on an Illumina HiSeq 2000. Template switching introduced a universal primer binding site; the final cDNA contained a unique molecular identifier, enabling accurate counting of TCR cDNA molecules. Specific primers in the conserved constant-segment region were used to synthesize first-strand cDNA for TCR alpha and beta chains. Each cDNA library was double barcoded, with a SMART-Mk sample barcode plus Illumina barcodes, to control for contamination. TruSeq adapter sequences and Illumina sample barcodes were added in two successive PCR steps. The TCR alpha and beta cDNA libraries were sequenced on the Illumina HiSeq platform using custom primers. On the authors' methods: MiGEC processed the raw reads to extract unique molecular identifiers, while MiXCR was used to determine the CDR3 positions. Recombination models were inferred per individual with the repgenHMM and IGoR tools using an EM algorithm. Shared clonotypes were analyzed with the tcR package in R, and sharing was normalized by the product of cloneset sizes. Out-of-frame nonproductive sequences were analyzed to study raw recombination free of thymic and clonal selection effects. TCRdb reran the public reads through fastp at Q25 and MiXCR, keeping productive beta chains. Rows with one shared CDR3 protein collapse into an entry with the most common genes and DNA. The V and J calls were not made by the authors but by TCRdb's processing. The sample includes about 890,000 distinct CDR3 sequences, with 9% to 15% observed a single time. The ten largest clones capture around 1.6% of the sample.

Results the study describes overall, beyond this receptor: Compared with coincidental sharing between unrelated individuals, out-of-frame TCR alpha sequences shared between twins showed an excess of sequences with low generation probability. Fewer insertions were carried by abundant cord blood beta clonotypes; a weaker similar trend was observed in young adult naive repertoires, while no such trend was observed in memory repertoires. Excess twin sharing in beta out-of-frame sequences was weaker because fewer shared sequences lowered the signal-to-noise ratio. Conclusions relied on cross-sectional statistical analysis, since the same donors could not be followed over many years. Zero-insertion analyses could be partly confounded by invariant T cells such as MAIT and iNKT, though diverse VJ usage argued against such confounding for most clonotypes. In monozygotic twins, out-of-frame TCR alpha sharing was systematically underestimated by recombination models, although the models agreed with sharing between unrelated individuals.

Spanning cysteine to phenylalanine, the CDR3 consists of 12 amino acids. The retained sequence is limited to the CDR3, 36 bases, with the frame set at the first base. The V end loses 5 bases and the J end loses 10 bases, and a stretch of 12 bases separates them. As encoded in the germline V gene, CDR1 is SGHAT while CDR2 is FQNNGV. This clonotype was observed a few times. It lacks a known antigen. No base qualities exist here, and no much larger clone lies one base off it. These same data were also listed under a study on yellow fever vaccine responses in identical twins. As described in the second report: The authors reported that the T cell response to vaccination in identical twins appeared partly convergent and partly personalized. In the study, vaccine-responding T cell clones were precisely tracked in identical twins.

This chain is built from TRBV11-2 and TRBJ2-1; the D segment cannot be called with confidence. This TCR derives from a woman aged 18 to 35 in good health. The sequencing input was PBMCs. DNA sequence: TGTGCCAGCAGCCGGGTCGGTACGGAGCAGTTCTTC. Protein translation: CASSRVGTEQFF. The full variable domain, with segments outside the CDR3 supplied by the reference TRBV11-2 and TRBJ2-1 proteins, appears as EAGVAQSPRYKIIEKRQSVAFWCNPISGHATLYWYQQILGQGPKLLIQFQNNGVVDDSQLPKDRFSAERLKGVDSTLKIQPAKLEDSAVYLCASSRVGTEQFFGPGTRLTVL.